This record looks at one T cell receptor (beta chain) sequence and its context. This sample stems from a study of blood T cell repertoires in COVID-19. Using immunoSEQ multiplex PCR, the repertoire was profiled, and TCRdb retains in-frame clones only, with some absent. The sample has about 140,000 clones, around four fifths seen once. CDR1 is SEHNR, CDR2 FQNEAQ, per germline (reference sequence). V was pared by 1 base and J by 4 bases, with 15 bases between. CDR3 size: 16 residues. The sequenced material came from PBMCs or T cells enriched from blood (not recorded which). J is TRBJ2-3 and V is TRBV7-9, with D possibly being TRBD2 (7 bases). The TCR sequence derives from a woman between 40 and 55 years old who had recovered from COVID-19. The CDR3 DNA is TGTGCCAGCAGCTTAGTGTCCCCGGGGGGCTCAGATACGCAGTATTTT. Amino acids: CASSLVSPGGSDTQYF.